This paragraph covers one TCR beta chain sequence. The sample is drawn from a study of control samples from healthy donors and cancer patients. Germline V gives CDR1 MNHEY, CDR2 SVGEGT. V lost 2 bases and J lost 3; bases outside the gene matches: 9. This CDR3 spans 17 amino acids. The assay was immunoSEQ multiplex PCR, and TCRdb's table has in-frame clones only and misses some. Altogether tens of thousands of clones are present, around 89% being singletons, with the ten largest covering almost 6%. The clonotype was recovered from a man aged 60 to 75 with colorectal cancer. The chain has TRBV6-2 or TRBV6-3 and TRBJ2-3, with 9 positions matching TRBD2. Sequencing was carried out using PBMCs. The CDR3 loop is CASSYPGLARSTDTQYF. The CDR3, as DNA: TGTGCCAGCAGTTACCCCGGACTAGCGCGCTCGACAGATACGCAGTATTTT.